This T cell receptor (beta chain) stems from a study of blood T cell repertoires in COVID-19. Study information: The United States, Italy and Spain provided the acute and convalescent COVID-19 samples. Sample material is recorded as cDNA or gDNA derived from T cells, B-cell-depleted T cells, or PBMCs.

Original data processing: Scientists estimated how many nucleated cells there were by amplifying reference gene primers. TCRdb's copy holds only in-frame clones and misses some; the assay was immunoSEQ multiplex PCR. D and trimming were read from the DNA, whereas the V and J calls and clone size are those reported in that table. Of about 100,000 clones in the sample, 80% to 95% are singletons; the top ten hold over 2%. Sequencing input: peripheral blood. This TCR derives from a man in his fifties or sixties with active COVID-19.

CDR3 DNA sequence: TGCGCCAGCAGCTCTAGAGGAGGGGTCACTGAAGCTTTCTTT. Its translation is CASSSRGGVTEAFF. The gene calls are TRBV5-1 and TRBJ1-1; perhaps TRBD1 as D (5 bases). Between the trimmed V and J ends, which lost 3 bases and 4 bases, there was a span of 13 bases. The germline CDR1 and CDR2 sequences are SGHRS and YFSETQ. CDR3 size: 14 residues.